Each of the 31 T cell receptor beta chains below was sequenced from the same sample in a study of blood T cell repertoires in COVID-19. Clones were sequenced by immunoSEQ multiplex PCR, and TCRdb holds only the in-frame ones, with some missing. Seen here are about 71,000 clones, around nine tenths observed once, and the top ten hold roughly 0.8%. The sequencing sample was made of peripheral blood. These receptors came from a woman of 80 years or more with acute or convalescent COVID-19.

This chain joins TRBV19 and TRBJ1-6; D ambiguous. The CDR3 sequence is 11 residues long. Trimming removed 6 bases from V and 10 bases from J, with 7 bases in between. Germline V lookup: CDR1 LNHDA, CDR2 SQIVND (reference sequence). In nucleotides, the CDR3 is TGTGCCAGTAGGTCGGGATCACCCCTCCACTTT. Protein product: CASRSGSPLHF.

V gene TRBV7-3 combines with J gene TRBJ2-3; D possibly corresponds to TRBD1 (5 bases). The germline gives CDR1 SGHTA, CDR2 FQGTGA. This CDR3 spans 19 amino acids. Trimming pared 5 bases from V and 0 bases from J, leaving 24 bases between. The DNA of the CDR3 is TGTGCCAGCAGCCCCGGTTCGAGAATGATAGGGGCTAGCACAGATACGCAGTATTTT. Residues: CASSPGSRMIGASTDTQYF.

The chain recombines TRBV2 with TRBJ2-5; D uncertain. Looked up from germline, CDR1 is SNHLY and CDR2 is FYNNEI. The CDR3 is 11 residues long. V was trimmed by 2 bases and J by 4 bases, leaving 2 bases between them. The chain's CDR3 is CASSELETQYF. For the CDR3, the DNA is TGTGCCAGCAGTGAACTAGAGACCCAGTACTTC.

V is TRBV24-1 and J is TRBJ2-1, with 12 bases fitting TRBD2. Germline trimming cut 6 bases from V and 9 bases from J; bases unmatched to any gene: 11. There are 16 residues in the CDR3. Germline V gene lookup returns CDR1 KGHDR and CDR2 SFDVKD. The CDR3 coding sequence is TGTGCCACCAGTCAATCTTCTAGCGGGAGGGTGAGTGAGCAGTTCTTC. This gives the protein CATSQSSSGRVSEQFF.

CDR3 in amino acids: CASSFRTGGRAGELFF. The CDR3 DNA sequence: TGTGCCAGCAGCTTCAGAACGGGCGGGAGGGCCGGGGAGCTGTTTTTT. V is TRBV11-3 and J is TRBJ2-2; 9 bases map to TRBD2. Germline-derived CDR1 and CDR2 are SGHNT and YENEEA. The V segment lost 3 bases and the J segment 6 bases; nucleotides outside the gene matches: 8. The CDR3 consists of 16 residues.

The gene calls are TRBV5-5 and TRBJ1-4; perhaps TRBD1 as D (6 bases). This CDR3 region has 14 residues. The V gene's germline CDR1 is SGHKS and CDR2 YYEKEE (reference sequence). The V and J ends lost 3 bases and 7 bases respectively, with 13 bases between them. The chain's CDR3 is CASSSTGFGEKLFF. DNA of the CDR3: TGTGCCAGCAGCTCTACAGGGTTTGGTGAAAAACTGTTTTTT.

The chain employs TRBV4-2 and TRBJ2-5, with 10 nucleotides matching TRBD2. V was pared by 4 bases and J by 5 bases, with 7 bases of the junction left unmatched. The CDR3 runs 15 residues. The V gene's germline CDR1 is LGHNA and CDR2 YNFKEQ. CDR3 sequence: CASSLIAGGGETQYF. CDR3 nucleotide sequence: TGTGCCAGCAGCCTCATAGCGGGAGGAGGTGAGACCCAGTACTTC.

This clone was detected only once. The V call is TRBV9, the J call TRBJ2-2; TRBD2 matches 7 bases. Germline values: CDR1 SGDLS, CDR2 YYNGEE. The junction had 9 bases not matched to a gene; V was cut back by 6 bases and J by 1 base. This CDR3 has 16 amino acids. CDR3 loop: CASTARLAENTGELFF. The CDR3 DNA is TGTGCCAGCACGGCTAGGCTAGCGGAGAACACCGGGGAGCTGTTTTTT.

The chain combines TRBV2 with TRBJ2-2; D gene ambiguous. The ends were cut back, 2 bases at V and 6 bases at J, with 10 bases in the middle. The CDR3 length is 14 residues. CDR1 is SNHLY, CDR2 FYNNEI, per germline. The CDR3 sequence is CASSEWADAGELFF. DNA for the CDR3: TGTGCCAGCAGTGAATGGGCCGATGCCGGGGAGCTGTTTTTT.

This chain's CDR3 is CASSQNGYGYTF. Written as DNA, the CDR3 is TGTGCCAGCTCACAAAACGGCTATGGCTACACCTTC. V gene TRBV18 combines with J gene TRBJ1-2; no firm D call. The CDR3 consists of 12 residues. Germline-derived CDR1 and CDR2 are KGHSH and LQKENI. The V and J ends lost 4 bases and 4 bases respectively, with 7 bases between them.

The CDR3 region is CAWKHSRGRFWGTQYF. CDR3 DNA sequence: TGTGCCTGGAAACATTCGCGGGGGCGGTTCTGGGGTACGCAGTATTTT. The V gene is TRBV30, the J gene TRBJ2-3; maybe TRBD2 (7 bases). The V end was cut by 4 bases, the J end by 8 bases, with 25 bases between. Looked up from germline, CDR1 is GTSNPN and CDR2 is SVGIG (reference sequence). This CDR3 region has 16 residues.

The chain recombines TRBV24-1 with TRBJ1-2, with TRBD1 identical over 10 bases. Germline V gene lookup returns CDR1 KGHDR and CDR2 SFDVKD. The junction had 11 bases not matched to a gene; V was cut back by 3 bases and J by 8 bases. This CDR3 contains 16 residues. The DNA for the CDR3 is TGTGCCACCAGTGATCGACAGGGGGCCCCCTCGAGGGGCTACACCTTC. Amino acid sequence: CATSDRQGAPSRGYTF.

This rearrangement joins TRBV3-1 (or the pseudogene TRBV3-2) to TRBJ2-2; 7 bases line up with TRBD2. CDR1 is LGHDT and CDR2 is YNNKEL in the germline V gene (reference sequence). This CDR3 comprises 18 residues. V was pared by 3 bases and J by 3 bases, with 13 bases of the junction left unmatched. The CDR3 sequence: CASSHGSRLAKHTGELFF. DNA for the CDR3: TGTGCCAGCAGCCATGGGTCTCGACTAGCCAAGCACACCGGGGAGCTGTTTTTT.

This sequence joins TRBV9 and TRBJ2-2; the D gene is possibly TRBD1 (7 bases). V shed 4 bases and J shed 4 bases, with 14 bases lying between them. Germline V gene data show CDR1 as SGDLS and CDR2 as YYNGEE. This CDR3 comprises 15 residues. DNA of the CDR3: TGTGCCAGCAGCAGGAGGGGGCTCGGCACCGGGGAGCTGTTTTTT. Translation gives CASSRRGLGTGELFF.

The rearrangement uses TRBV7-3 and TRBJ2-7, with 11 positions matching TRBD1. Looked up from germline, CDR1 is SGHTA and CDR2 is FQGTGA. Losses at the gene ends were 1 base for V and 0 bases for J; bases not matched to a gene: 8. The CDR3 contains 18 residues. The DNA for the CDR3 is TGTGCCAGCAGCTTAAAAGGGACAGGGGGGCAATACTCCTACGAGCAGTACTTC. Translated, it gives CASSLKGTGGQYSYEQYF.

This chain joins TRBV6-1 and TRBJ1-6; 10 bases map to TRBD1. The V and J ends lost 1 base and 9 bases, in that order; junction bases with no gene match: 6. Germline V gene sequence: CDR1 MNHNS, CDR2 SASEGT. The CDR3 covers 16 residues. The CDR3 sequence: CASSEVGRQGASPLHF. For the CDR3, the DNA is TGTGCCAGCAGTGAAGTTGGACGACAGGGGGCTTCACCCCTCCACTTT.

The chain has TRBV5-4 and TRBJ1-2; D gene uncertain. The V end lost 4 bases, the J end lost 4 bases, and 14 bases lay between the germline ends. There are 14 residues in the CDR3. Germline V gene sequence: CDR1 SGHNT, CDR2 YYREEE (reference sequence). CDR3 bases: TGTGCCAGCAGCCTAGTGGGAGCGACCTATGGCTACACCTTC. Translating it yields CASSLVGATYGYTF.

The chain is built from TRBV6-5 and TRBJ1-6; 9 nucleotides line up with TRBD1. CDR1 is MNHEY, CDR2 SVGAGI, per germline. This CDR3 comprises 15 residues. Trimming at V came to 5 bases and at J to 7 bases, leaving 6 bases not matched to a gene. As DNA, the CDR3 is TGTGCCAGCAGTATCGGGACAGGGTTAAATTCACCCCTCCACTTT. It translates to CASSIGTGLNSPLHF.

The chain combines TRBV11-2 with TRBJ1-2, with 8 bases that match TRBD1. The germline V gene has CDR1 SGHAT and CDR2 FQNNGV. The CDR3 has 16 residues. Losses at the gene ends were 5 bases for V and 1 base for J; bases not matched to a gene: 9. The CDR3 reads CASSKNTDRVNYGYTF. The CDR3 DNA is TGTGCCAGCAGCAAAAACACGGACAGGGTTAACTATGGCTACACCTTC.

The genes are TRBV3-1 (or the pseudogene TRBV3-2) and TRBJ2-3; 7 positions match TRBD2. CDR1 LGHDT and CDR2 YNNKEL come from the germline V gene (reference sequence). V lost 1 base, J lost 7 bases, and 11 bases stayed unmatched. The CDR3 contains 16 residues. The CDR3: CASSQVSAGVLNTQYF. The CDR3 region has the DNA TGTGCCAGCAGCCAAGTTTCTGCGGGAGTGTTGAATACGCAGTATTTT.

V gene TRBV27 combines with J gene TRBJ2-3, with 9 bases matching TRBD2. V lost 2 bases to trimming and J lost 0 bases; unmatched junction nucleotides: 3. The CDR3 is 16 residues long. In germline, CDR1 is MNHEY, CDR2 SMNVEV (reference sequence). The CDR3 DNA reads as TGTGCCAGCAGTTTAGCTAGCGGGATTAGCACAGATACGCAGTATTTT. As protein: CASSLASGISTDTQYF.

This clone occurred once. The gene calls are TRBV19 and TRBJ1-2, with 7 bases that match TRBD1. CDR3 size: 16 residues. CDR1 is LNHDA, CDR2 SQIVND, per germline (reference sequence). Trimming cost V 1 base and J 4 bases; bases outside gene matches: 9. The CDR3 region is CASSIGGQAFLYGYTF. In DNA form, the CDR3 reads TGTGCCAGTAGTATAGGAGGACAGGCCTTCCTCTATGGCTACACCTTC.

The gene calls are TRBV9 and TRBJ2-5, with a tentative D call TRBD2 (5 bases). Germline assignment: CDR1 SGDLS and CDR2 YYNGEE. The CDR3 consists of 13 residues. V was pared by 2 bases and J by 5 bases, with 10 bases between. The CDR3 loop reads CASSVDSWETQYF. The CDR3 DNA reads as TGTGCCAGCAGCGTGGACTCTTGGGAGACCCAGTACTTC. Combining the CDR3 with reference TRBV9 and TRBJ2-5 gives the whole variable domain DSGVTQTPKHLITATGQRVTLRCSPRSGDLSVYWYQQSLDQGLQFLIQYYNGEERAKGNILERFSAQQFPDLHSELNLSSLELGDSALYFCASSVDSWETQYFGPGTRLLVL.

The chain employs TRBV10-3 and TRBJ2-3, with D perhaps matching TRBD2 (5 bases). This CDR3 is 13 amino acids long. Germline CDR1 and CDR2: ENHRY and SYGVKD. The ends were cut back, 4 bases at V and 1 base at J, with 6 bases in the middle. The CDR3: CAISVGGTDTQYF. In DNA form, the CDR3 reads TGTGCCATCAGTGTGGGAGGCACAGATACGCAGTATTTT.

This clone has more than one count but fewer than ten. The chain is built from TRBV4-2 and TRBJ1-1; 7 bases line up with TRBD1. The germline V gene has CDR1 LGHNA and CDR2 YNFKEQ. CDR3 size: 14 residues. V shed 3 bases and J 5 bases; nucleotides not matched to a gene: 6. CDR3 loop: CASSQAGGTTEAFF. Written as DNA, the CDR3 is TGTGCCAGCAGCCAGGCAGGGGGAACGACTGAAGCTTTCTTT.

This rearrangement joins TRBV15 to TRBJ1-2, with D hard to call. The ends were cut back, 0 bases at V and 5 bases at J, with 10 bases in the middle. The CDR3 contains 14 residues. The germline V gene has CDR1 LNHNV and CDR2 YYDKDF (reference sequence). This CDR3 reads CATSRDSPRYGYTF. The CDR3 nucleotides read TGTGCCACCAGCAGAGATTCTCCCAGATATGGCTACACCTTC.

This clone was observed once. This rearrangement joins TRBV5-1 to TRBJ2-5; 10 bases agree with TRBD2. Germline V gives CDR1 SGHRS, CDR2 YFSETQ. Trimming took 4 bases from V and 1 from J; bases not matched to a gene: 7. The CDR3 sequence is 16 residues long. CDR3 DNA: TGCGCCAGCAGCCCGGCCGGGACTAGCGCCCAAGAGACCCAGTACTTC. Translation gives CASSPAGTSAQETQYF.

V is TRBV7-2 and J is TRBJ1-2, with TRBD1 matching 8 bases. V dropped 3 bases and J dropped 8; count of bases not matched to a gene: 5. This CDR3 contains 13 residues. Germline V gene sequence: CDR1 SGHTA, CDR2 FQGNSA. The CDR3 sequence: CASSFDRGQGYTF. The CDR3 nucleotides read TGTGCCAGCAGCTTCGACAGGGGTCAAGGCTACACCTTC.

This chain connects TRBV6-2 or TRBV6-3 to TRBJ2-7; D might be TRBD2 (6 bases). Looked up from germline, CDR1 is MNHEY and CDR2 is SVGEGT. The CDR3 covers 12 residues. V lost 5 bases to trimming and J lost 6 bases, with 11 bases between them. CDR3 sequence: CASSRGFSEQYF. The CDR3, as DNA: TGTGCCAGCAGTCGGGGGTTCAGCGAGCAGTACTTC.

A single count supports this clone. The chain is built from TRBV9 and TRBJ2-1; 12 nucleotides agree with TRBD2. This CDR3 is built from 16 residues. The V segment lost 4 bases and the J segment 4 bases; nucleotides outside the gene matches: 6. The germline gives CDR1 SGDLS, CDR2 YYNGEE. For the CDR3, the DNA is TGTGCCAGCAGCCCGGCTAGCGGGAGGGCGTACAATGAGCAGTTCTTC. Residues: CASSPASGRAYNEQFF.

The CDR3 sequence: CASSLAEGGRVYEQYF. The CDR3 DNA is TGTGCCAGCAGCTTAGCGGAGGGTGGAAGAGTCTACGAGCAGTACTTC. The V call is TRBV7-9, the J call TRBJ2-7; the D gene is possibly TRBD2 (6 bases). This CDR3 has 16 residues. Germline V gives CDR1 SEHNR, CDR2 FQNEAQ (reference sequence). The V and J ends lost 0 bases and 3 bases respectively, with 15 bases between them.